This T cell receptor (beta chain) was profiled in a study of blood T cell repertoires in COVID-19. Looking at the study overall: Acute and convalescent COVID-19 specimens originated in the United States, Italy and Spain. T cells, B-cell-depleted T cells, or PBMCs provided the cDNA or gDNA that served as material.

The CDR3 is made up of 15 amino acids. V was trimmed by 3 bases and J by 3 bases, leaving 13 bases between them. CDR1 is PRHDT, CDR2 FYEKMQ, per germline (reference sequence). Source study methods: Estimation of nucleated cell counts was performed using reference gene primer amplification. Profiling relied on immunoSEQ multiplex PCR, and the TCRdb table lists in-frame clones only, not all of them. The D gene and trimming were derived from the DNA, and the V and J assignments and clone size from that table. The sample has a few hundred thousand clones; roughly 84% are singletons. This chain links TRBV13 with TRBJ2-3; TRBD2 might be the D (7 bases). Material: peripheral blood. The sequence came from a woman between 35 and 50 years old who had recovered from COVID-19. CDR3 amino acids: CASSFGGRGTDTQYF. DNA for the CDR3: TGTGCCAGCAGCTTCGGGGGGCGAGGGACAGATACGCAGTATTTT.